This T cell receptor beta chain was profiled in a study of T cell repertoires in cytomegalovirus infection. Study-wide results and limits: Predominance within the ex vivo response was attributable to HLA-C-restricted CMV-specific TCR beta clonotypes.

Germline V lookup: CDR1 SGHNT, CDR2 YENEEA. V gave up 5 bases and J gave up 2 bases; unmatched junction bases: 3. This CDR3 is 14 amino acids long. One entry per CDR3 protein, called by TCRdb with MiXCR from the reads. The table has 300,000 to 400,000 distinct CDR3 sequences, approximately 32% seen once. This clonotype came up a few times. What it binds is not known. Sample: cultured PBMCs, taken from culture after CMV antigen stimulation. The J gene is TRBJ2-1, the V gene TRBV11-3, with 7 nucleotides matching TRBD2. This clonotype was sampled from a human donor in good health (CMV status not recorded). Some clones in this sample may be carry-over from other donors' samples. The CDR3 loop is CASSPSGAYNEQFF. The CDR3 DNA sequence: TGTGCCAGCAGCCCCAGCGGGGCCTACAATGAGCAGTTCTTC.